This T cell receptor (beta chain) was documented in a study of blood T cells in healthy people across ages. For the study at large: Capture via template switching afforded approximately one barcoded beta molecule per two T cells. Points from the study as a whole: There was no known CMV status for donors, so expanded clonotype changes were possibly confounded. As age increased, TCR beta diversity per million T cells fell in a roughly linear fashion. PBMC samples, being unsorted, prevented any conclusive comparison of naive and antigen-experienced cells.

The trim removed 6 bases at V and 4 bases at J, leaving 6 bases unmatched. The CDR3 extends over 14 amino acids. The germline gives CDR1 DFQATT, CDR2 SNEGSKA (reference sequence). Sample-barcoded 5' priming and a J-beta primer mix drove a second PCR of about 7 to 11 cycles. TCRdb re-called the 5' RACE reads through MiXCR, storing one row per CDR3 protein. This table holds roughly 500,000 distinct CDR3 sequences, 25% to 30% found once. Comments on this clonotype: Its antigen is undetermined.

The specimen was blood. The V call is TRBV20-1, the J call TRBJ2-4; the match to TRBD1 covers 10 bases. This receptor was obtained from an older woman in good health. The DNA of the CDR3 is TGCAGTGCCGCCTGGGGACAGGGGAAAAACATTCAGTACTTC. It translates to CSAAWGQGKNIQYF.